Listed here are 25 T cell receptor beta chains from one sample, sequenced in a study of blood T cell repertoires in COVID-19. TCRdb's copy holds only in-frame clones and misses some; the assay was immunoSEQ multiplex PCR. The sample shows roughly 100,000 clones, more than 60% of them seen only once. The sequenced material came from peripheral blood. Receptor source: a man aged 65-85 years with active or convalescent COVID-19.

DNA of the CDR3: TGTGCCAGCAGCTTATCAGGGGGCGGAGTCGGGTATGGCTACACCTTC. This encodes CASSLSGGGVGYGYTF. The chain joins TRBV7-2 to TRBJ1-2; 8 bases map to TRBD1. Germline CDR1 reads SGHTA; CDR2 reads FQGNSA. This CDR3 has 16 amino acids. Trimming took 2 bases from V and 5 from J; bases not matched to a gene: 10.

This clone was detected a few times. J is TRBJ2-2 and V is TRBV18; D might be TRBD2 (6 bases). The CDR3 totals 13 residues. Per germline, CDR1 KGHSH and CDR2 LQKENI. The V end lost 4 bases, the J end lost 5 bases, and 8 bases lay between the germline ends. The DNA of the CDR3 is TGTGCCAGCTCACGGGGACTTACCGGGGAGCTGTTTTTT. Protein product: CASSRGLTGELFF.

The chain links TRBV3-1 (or the pseudogene TRBV3-2) to TRBJ1-1; maybe TRBD1 (5 bases). The CDR3 sequence is 14 residues long. V was shortened by 1 base and J by 10 bases, with 16 bases between the two germline ends. Germline CDR1 and CDR2: LGHDT and YNNKEL (reference sequence). DNA of the CDR3: TGTGCCAGCAGCCAAGCGGACATCGCACCGGGAGCTTTCTTT. Protein product: CASSQADIAPGAFF.

The genes are TRBV7-8 and TRBJ2-1, with D maybe TRBD1 (5 bases). This CDR3 has 12 amino acids. Trimming cost V 5 bases and J 8 bases, with 10 bases left between them. Germline V lookup: CDR1 SGHVS, CDR2 FQNEAQ. The CDR3 is CASSIVRDEQFF. Written as DNA, the CDR3 is TGTGCCAGCAGCATAGTCAGGGATGAGCAGTTCTTC.

The V and J genes are TRBV4-1 and TRBJ2-4, with 8 nucleotides matching TRBD1. The CDR3 spans 17 residues. The trim removed 2 bases at V and 2 bases at J, leaving 8 bases unmatched. The germline V gene encodes CDR1 MGHRA and CDR2 YSYEKL. The CDR3 is CASSQRATGDSKNIQYF. The CDR3 DNA is TGCGCCAGCAGCCAAAGGGCGACAGGGGATTCCAAAAACATTCAGTACTTC.

The CDR3 DNA is TGTGCCAGCAGGCGCCGGGACAGGGGCCAAGAGACCCAGTACTTC. Translation: CASRRRDRGQETQYF. The J gene is TRBJ2-5, the V gene TRBV6-5, with 10 bases identical to TRBD1. Trimming cost V 6 bases and J 1 base; bases outside gene matches: 5. There are 15 residues in the CDR3. Germline V gene sequence: CDR1 MNHEY, CDR2 SVGAGI.

This rearrangement joins TRBV2 to TRBJ1-1; D not resolved. The V gene's germline CDR1 is SNHLY and CDR2 FYNNEI. V lost 8 bases to trimming and J lost 4 bases, with 11 bases between them. The length of the CDR3 is 12 residues. Written as DNA, the CDR3 is TGTGCCAGCGGGAGGGCCCCCACTGAAGCTTTCTTT. It is translated as CASGRAPTEAFF.

In DNA, the CDR3 is TGCGCCAGCAGTGAGCATCTAGCGGGAATTTACAATGAGCAGTTCTTC. This encodes CASSEHLAGIYNEQFF. The V gene is TRBV10-2, the J gene TRBJ2-1; 9 bases align to TRBD2. After removal of 2 bases from V and 4 bases from J, the junction contained 6 bases not matched to a gene. CDR1 WSHSY and CDR2 SAAADI come from the germline V gene. The CDR3 is made up of 16 amino acids.

The genes are TRBV10-3 and TRBJ1-2, with 11 bases that match TRBD1. The CDR3 length is 16 residues. Germline V lookup: CDR1 ENHRY, CDR2 SYGVKD. Unmatched junction bases numbered 9, after V lost 3 bases and J lost 6 bases. The CDR3 DNA reads as TGTGCCATCAGTGACCCCTTAGGGACAGGGGGACATGGCTACACCTTC. Translating it yields CAISDPLGTGGHGYTF.

J is TRBJ2-7 and V is TRBV28; 7 positions agree with TRBD2. After removal of 4 bases from V and 3 bases from J, the junction contained 6 bases not matched to a gene. Germline V gene lookup returns CDR1 MDHEN and CDR2 SYDVKM. The CDR3 spans 14 residues. CDR3 loop: CASSYPGRVYEQYF. CDR3 coding DNA: TGTGCCAGCAGTTATCCGGGGAGGGTCTACGAGCAGTACTTC.

CDR3 DNA: TGTGCCAGCAGCCCCGGGACTTATCAGCCCCAGCATTTT. It is translated as CASSPGTYQPQHF. The V gene is TRBV12-3 or TRBV12-4, the J gene TRBJ1-5; D perhaps matches TRBD1 (5 bases). Trimming removed 6 bases at V and 5 bases at J, with 11 bases between. The length of the CDR3 is 13 residues.

The chain combines TRBV11-2 with TRBJ2-3; TRBD2 matches at 9 bases. The V gene end was trimmed by 4 bases and the J gene end by 3 bases; junction bases not matched to a gene: 11. Germline values: CDR1 SGHAT, CDR2 FQNNGV. The CDR3 extends over 17 amino acids. CDR3 protein: CASSSTPGLASTDTQYF. Here the CDR3 DNA reads TGTGCCAGCAGCTCGACCCCGGGACTAGCAAGTACAGATACGCAGTATTTT.

The V and J genes are TRBV7-2 and TRBJ1-2; TRBD1 matches at 9 bases. The CDR3 is 13 residues long. V gave up 5 bases and J gave up 8 bases; unmatched junction bases: 6. CDR1 is SGHTA, CDR2 FQGNSA, per germline. CDR3 bases: TGTGCCAGCAGCCTTAGACAGGGGGACGGCTACACCTTC. Translated, it gives CASSLRQGDGYTF.

The gene calls are TRBV4-2 and TRBJ1-2, with D possibly being TRBD1 (5 bases). The CDR3 length is 16 residues. The V end was cut by 4 bases, the J end by 6 bases, with 21 bases between. Germline V gene data show CDR1 as LGHNA and CDR2 as YNFKEQ. For the CDR3, the DNA is TGTGCCAGCAGCCGCATTCCTTTCCAGGGAGGAAATGGCTACACCTTC. This codes for CASSRIPFQGGNGYTF.

This clone has a single count. This rearrangement joins TRBV9 to TRBJ2-2, with 7 nucleotides matching TRBD1. The CDR3 consists of 18 residues. CDR1 and CDR2 from the germline V gene are SGDLS and YYNGEE. V shed 3 bases, J shed 0 bases, and the junction held 11 bases outside the gene matches. The CDR3 nucleotides read TGTGCCAGCAGCGCCCGTGCGAGGGGGCCCGCGAACACCGGGGAGCTGTTTTTT. This translates into CASSARARGPANTGELFF.

In its sample, this clone was seen a few times. CDR3 DNA: TGTGCCAGCAGCTTAGACGGGGTCCGCAATCAGCCCCAGCATTTT. Amino acid sequence: CASSLDGVRNQPQHF. V is TRBV7-2 and J is TRBJ1-5; D gene unclear. This CDR3 region has 15 residues. V was cut by 1 base and J by 2 bases, with 9 bases left in between. CDR1 SGHTA and CDR2 FQGNSA come from the germline V gene.

This clone was picked up a small number of times. This chain joins TRBV2 and TRBJ2-2; 7 positions agree with TRBD1. CDR1 and CDR2 (germline): SNHLY, FYNNEI. V lost 7 bases to trimming and J lost 1 base; unmatched junction nucleotides: 3. The CDR3 spans 14 residues. This chain's CDR3 is CASKGTENTGELFF. CDR3 DNA sequence: TGTGCCAGCAAGGGGACAGAGAACACCGGGGAGCTGTTTTTT.

This sequence joins TRBV5-1 and TRBJ1-4, with D possibly matching TRBD1 (5 bases). V was clipped by 2 bases and J by 1 base, with 21 bases between them. CDR1 is SGHRS and CDR2 is YFSETQ in the germline V gene. CDR3 size: 19 residues. CDR3 in DNA: TGCGCCAGCAGCTTTTTAACGGGACGGCGGGGACTAACTAATGAAAAACTGTTTTTT. This translates into CASSFLTGRRGLTNEKLFF.

This clone appeared a single time. V is TRBV4-1 and J is TRBJ2-7; TRBD1 matches 9 bases. Germline V gives CDR1 MGHRA, CDR2 YSYEKL. The junction had 12 bases not matched to a gene; V was cut back by 4 bases and J by 11 bases. This CDR3 has 14 amino acids. The CDR3 reads CASSPMTDRGVKYF. The CDR3 DNA sequence: TGCGCCAGCAGCCCGATGACGGACAGGGGAGTAAAGTACTTC.

V usage is TRBV19 and J usage is TRBJ1-2, with 10 bases aligning to TRBD1. V shed 10 bases, J shed 8 bases, and the junction held 10 bases outside the gene matches. Germline-derived CDR1 and CDR2 are LNHDA and SQIVND (reference sequence). The CDR3 consists of 13 residues. CDR3 nucleotides: TGTGCCACCAGTCGACAGGGGGCGCGAGGCTACACCTTC. It is translated as CATSRQGARGYTF. Full variable domain (remainder filled in from reference TRBV19 and TRBJ1-2): DGGITQSPKYLFRKEGQNVTLSCEQNLNHDAMYWYRQDPGQGLRLIYYSQIVNDFQKGDIAEGYSVSREKKESFPLTVTSAQKNPTAFYLCATSRQGARGYTFGSGTRLTVV.

The chain combines TRBV6-1 with TRBJ2-3, with TRBD1 identical over 7 bases. The CDR3 is made up of 16 amino acids. Germline loops: CDR1 MNHNS, CDR2 SASEGT. After removal of 4 bases from V and 3 bases from J, the junction contained 10 bases not matched to a gene. The CDR3 DNA is TGTGCCAGCAGTGGACAGGGTCCCCCTACTACAGATACGCAGTATTTT. This translates into CASSGQGPPTTDTQYF.

The V and J genes are TRBV18 and TRBJ1-3; D perhaps matches TRBD1 (5 bases). V lost 2 bases and J lost 4, with 9 bases in between. Germline assignment: CDR1 KGHSH and CDR2 LQKENI. The CDR3 is 14 residues long. The CDR3 loop reads CASSPVTVGNTIYF. The CDR3 DNA sequence: TGTGCCAGCTCACCAGTGACAGTCGGAAACACCATATATTTT.

The gene calls are TRBV5-4 and TRBJ2-5; a weak D match, TRBD1 (5 bases). Germline V gene sequence: CDR1 SGHNT, CDR2 YYREEE (reference sequence). V gave up 1 base and J gave up 5 bases, with 9 bases separating them. The CDR3 totals 13 residues. CDR3 loop: CASSLSGQETQYF. Here the CDR3 DNA reads TGTGCCAGCAGCTTGTCAGGGCAGGAGACCCAGTACTTC.

The chain combines TRBV9 with TRBJ2-2; TRBD1 might be the D (6 bases). In germline, CDR1 is SGDLS, CDR2 YYNGEE. CDR3 length: 14 residues. V was trimmed by 2 bases and J by 4 bases, leaving 9 bases between them. DNA of the CDR3: TGTGCCAGCAGCGTGGACAGTTTCACCGGGGAGCTGTTTTTT. Encoded protein: CASSVDSFTGELFF.

This sequence joins TRBV6-5 and TRBJ2-1; maybe TRBD2 (6 bases). The CDR3 spans 12 residues. The V and J ends lost 6 bases and 7 bases respectively, with 10 bases between them. Germline V lookup: CDR1 MNHEY, CDR2 SVGAGI. CDR3 DNA sequence: TGTGCCAGCAGCTCGGGACTTAATGAGCAGTTCTTC. This encodes CASSSGLNEQFF.